The TCR beta chain under discussion was sequenced for a study of glioma-infiltrating T cells. Study-level background: Samples included WHO grade II oligodendrogliomas or astrocytomas and initial-diagnosis grade IV glioblastomas. Study results and caveats: Non-neoplastic patients had below-expected tissue-blood divergence, while all gliomas exceeded expectation.

This clonotype was observed a handful of times. Antigen unknown. CDR1 is MDHEN and CDR2 is SYDVKM in the germline V gene. CDR3 length: 12 residues. V lost 3 bases and J lost 7, with 7 bases in between. Using RNA template, CDR3s of TCR alpha and beta were amplified with iRepertoire arm-PCR. TCRdb re-called the multiplex PCR reads through MiXCR, storing one row per CDR3 protein. Among about 400,000 distinct CDR3 sequences listed, roughly 41% were seen once. This clonotype originated in a human donor with low-grade glioma or glioblastoma, undergoing nonglioma brain surgery, or in good health (not recorded which). The rearrangement links TRBV28 to TRBJ1-5; D remains ambiguous. Input material: glioma tissue, nonneoplastic brain tissue, or PBMCs (not recorded which). The CDR3: CASSFKGQPQHF. CDR3 DNA sequence: TGTGCCAGCAGTTTTAAAGGACAGCCCCAGCATTTT.